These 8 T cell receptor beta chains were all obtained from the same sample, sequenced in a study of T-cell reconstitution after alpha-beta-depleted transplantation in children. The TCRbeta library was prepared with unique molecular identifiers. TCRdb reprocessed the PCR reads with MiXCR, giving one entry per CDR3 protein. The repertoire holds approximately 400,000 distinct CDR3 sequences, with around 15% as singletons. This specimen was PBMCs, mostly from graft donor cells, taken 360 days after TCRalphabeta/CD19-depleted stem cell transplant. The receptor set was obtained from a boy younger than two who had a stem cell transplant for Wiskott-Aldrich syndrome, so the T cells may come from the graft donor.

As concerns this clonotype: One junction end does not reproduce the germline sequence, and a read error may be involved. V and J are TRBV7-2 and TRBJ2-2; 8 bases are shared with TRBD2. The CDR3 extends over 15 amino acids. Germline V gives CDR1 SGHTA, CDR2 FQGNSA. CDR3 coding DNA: TGTGCCTGCAGCTTAGCCCGCGGGGGGACCGGGGAGCTGTTTTTT. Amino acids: CACSLARGGTGELFF.

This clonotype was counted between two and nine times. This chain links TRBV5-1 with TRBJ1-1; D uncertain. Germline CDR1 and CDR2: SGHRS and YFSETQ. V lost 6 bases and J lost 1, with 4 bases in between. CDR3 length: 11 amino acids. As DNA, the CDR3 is TGCGCCAGCAAGGGGAACACTGAAGCTTTCTTT. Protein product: CASKGNTEAFF.

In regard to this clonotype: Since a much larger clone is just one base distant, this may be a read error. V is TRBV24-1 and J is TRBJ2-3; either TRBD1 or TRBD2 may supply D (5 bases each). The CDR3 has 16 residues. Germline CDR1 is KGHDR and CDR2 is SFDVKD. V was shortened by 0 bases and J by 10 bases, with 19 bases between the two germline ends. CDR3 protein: CATSDLVARELAAQYF. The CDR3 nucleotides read TGTGCCACCAGTGATTTGGTGGCCAGGGAGCTTGCTGCGCAGTATTTT.

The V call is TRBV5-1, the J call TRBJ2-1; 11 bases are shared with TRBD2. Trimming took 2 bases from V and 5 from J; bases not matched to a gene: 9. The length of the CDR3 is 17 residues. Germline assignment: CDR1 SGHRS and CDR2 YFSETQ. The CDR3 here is CASSFGVLAGVHNEQFF. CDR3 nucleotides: TGCGCCAGCAGCTTCGGGGTACTAGCGGGGGTGCACAATGAGCAGTTCTTC. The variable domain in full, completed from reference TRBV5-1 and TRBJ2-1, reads KAGVTQTPRYLIKTRGQQVTLSCSPISGHRSVSWYQQTPGQGLQFLFEYFSETQRNKGNFPGRFSGRQFSNSRSEMNVSTLELGDSALYLCASSFGVLAGVHNEQFFGPGTRLTVL.

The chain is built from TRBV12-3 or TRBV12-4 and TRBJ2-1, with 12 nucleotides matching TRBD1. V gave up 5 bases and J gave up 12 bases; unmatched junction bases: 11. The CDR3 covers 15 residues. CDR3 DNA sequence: TGTGCCAGCAGTCCCGGGACAGGGGGCCGCCGTCCGCAGTTCTTC. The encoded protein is CASSPGTGGRRPQFF.

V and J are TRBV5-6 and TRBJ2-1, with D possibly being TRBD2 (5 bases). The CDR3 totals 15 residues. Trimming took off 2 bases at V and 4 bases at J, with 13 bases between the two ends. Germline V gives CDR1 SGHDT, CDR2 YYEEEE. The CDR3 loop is CASSFLARGYNEQFF. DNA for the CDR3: TGTGCCAGCAGCTTCCTAGCCCGGGGATACAATGAGCAGTTCTTC. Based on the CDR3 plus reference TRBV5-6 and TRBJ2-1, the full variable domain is DAGVTQSPTHLIKTRGQQVTLRCSPKSGHDTVSWYQQALGQGPQFIFQYYEEEERQRGNFPDRFSGHQFPNYSSELNVNALLLGDSALYLCASSFLARGYNEQFFGPGTRLTVL.

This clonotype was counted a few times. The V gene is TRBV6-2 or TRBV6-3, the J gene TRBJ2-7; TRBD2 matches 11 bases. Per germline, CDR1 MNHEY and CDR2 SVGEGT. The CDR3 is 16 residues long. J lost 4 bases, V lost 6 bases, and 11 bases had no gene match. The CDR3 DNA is TGTGCCAGCAGGCGGACTAGCGGGCCCGGGGCTTACGAGCAGTACTTC. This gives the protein CASRRTSGPGAYEQYF.

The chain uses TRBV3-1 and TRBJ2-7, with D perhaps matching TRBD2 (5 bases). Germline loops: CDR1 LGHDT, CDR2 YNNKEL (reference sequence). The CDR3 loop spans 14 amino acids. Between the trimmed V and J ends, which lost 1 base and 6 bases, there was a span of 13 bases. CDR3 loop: CASSQVRPRGEQYF. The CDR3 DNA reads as TGTGCCAGCAGCCAAGTAAGGCCCCGGGGCGAGCAGTACTTC.